This is a list of T cell receptor beta chains from one sample in a study of PD-L1 blockade in urothelial cancer. Here immunoSEQ multiplex PCR was the method, and the copy in TCRdb shows in-frame clones only, minus some. This table has some 45,000 clones, 70% to 90% appearing once. The material sequenced was PBMCs, taken around atezolizumab (anti-PD-L1) treatment. The source is a man in his 60s with urothelial cancer. Both conserved end residues are part of each CDR3. The D gene is left open where the match is weak. Size is omitted from some rows. Given values are once, few, many or a class for expanded clones.

V gene,D gene,clone size,J gene,CDR3 length,CDR3 protein,CDR3 DNA
TRBV28,TRBD1,NA,TRBJ2-7,17,CASSSLTGGLAKGEQYF,TGTGCCAGCAGCAGCCTGACAGGGGGATTGGCTAAGGGCGAGCAGTACTTC
TRBV30,TRBD1,NA,TRBJ2-7,12,CAWRGQTYEQYF,TGTGCCTGGAGGGGACAGACCTACGAGCAGTACTTC
TRBV9,TRBD2,NA,TRBJ2-2,18,CASFRGLAGNLGTGELFF,TGTGCCAGCTTCCGGGGACTAGCGGGGAACCTAGGCACCGGGGAGCTGTTTTTT
TRBV11-2,NA,NA,TRBJ2-5,14,CASSLGRGQETQYF,TGTGCCAGCAGCTTAGGGAGGGGCCAAGAGACCCAGTACTTC
TRBV7-7,TRBD1,once,TRBJ2-3,15,CASSSGQGSTDTQYF,TGTGCTAGCAGCTCGGGACAGGGTAGCACAGATACGCAGTATTTT
TRBV5-1,NA,NA,TRBJ2-5,13,CASSLGGFETQYF,TGCGCCAGCAGCTTGGGAGGTTTCGAGACCCAGTACTTC
TRBV7-9,NA,few,TRBJ2-7,13,CASSPGEDYEQYF,TGTGCCAGCAGCCCCGGGGAAGACTACGAGCAGTACTTC
TRBV30,NA,NA,TRBJ2-7,13,CAWSRDLSYEQYF,TGTGCCTGGAGTCGGGACTTATCCTACGAGCAGTACTTC
TRBV5-4,NA,once,TRBJ1-2,15,CASSSPDRTNYGYTF,TGTGCCAGCAGCTCTCCGGACAGAACTAACTATGGCTACACCTTC
TRBV9,TRBD1,NA,TRBJ1-4,15,CASSVGGTGGEKLFF,TGTGCCAGCAGCGTAGGAGGGACAGGGGGTGAAAAACTGTTTTTT
TRBV28,TRBD1,NA,TRBJ2-7,15,CASRPGTGPYYEQYF,TGTGCCAGCAGACCCGGGACAGGGCCCTATTACGAGCAGTACTTC
TRBV18,NA,NA,TRBJ1-1,15,CASSQGLTVVAEAFF,TGTGCCAGCTCCCAAGGGTTGACAGTGGTGGCTGAAGCTTTCTTT
TRBV5-1,NA,NA,TRBJ2-4,14,CASKSIHQVGIQYF,TGCGCCAGCAAAAGTATTCACCAGGTGGGCATTCAGTACTTC
TRBV27,NA,once,TRBJ1-1,12,CASGPTQPEAFF,TGTGCCAGCGGCCCGACACAGCCTGAAGCTTTCTTT
TRBV2,TRBD1,NA,TRBJ1-2,14,CASSDERQGVGYTF,TGTGCCAGCAGTGATGAGAGACAGGGCGTCGGCTACACCTTC
TRBV7-2,NA,once,TRBJ1-1,13,CASSLEANTEAFF,TGTGCCAGCAGCTTAGAAGCAAACACTGAAGCTTTCTTT
TRBV28,NA,once,TRBJ2-7,18,CASSFFVSMQGSSYEQYF,TGTGCCAGCAGTTTCTTTGTTTCCATGCAGGGATCGTCCTACGAGCAGTACTTC
TRBV7-2,TRBD2,NA,TRBJ2-7,16,CASSPQLAGGRYEQYF,TGTGCCAGCAGCCCCCAACTAGCGGGAGGGCGGTACGAGCAGTACTTC
TRBV4-1,NA,many,TRBJ2-6,18,CASSQVDLLGVGANVLTF,TGCGCCAGCAGCCAAGTAGATCTCCTCGGGGTTGGGGCCAACGTCCTGACTTTC
TRBV7-6,NA,NA,TRBJ2-5,11,CASSAGETQYF,TGTGCCAGCAGCGCCGGAGAGACCCAGTACTTC